The clone carrying this T cell receptor (beta chain) is medium-sized by share. The CDR3 is 15 amino acids. The junction had 7 bases not matched to a gene; V was cut back by 2 bases and J by 1 base. From germline, CDR1 is DFQATT and CDR2 SNEGSKA (reference sequence). TCRdb reprocessed the 5' RACE reads via MiXCR and lists one record per CDR3 protein. The sample contains roughly 13,000 distinct CDR3 sequences, 23% of which appear only once. This sequence joins TRBV20-1 and TRBJ1-1; TRBD1 matches 7 bases. The clonotype comes from a female donor with breast cancer. The sample comprised naive CD4+ T cells sorted from blood. Sample subset: naive CD4+ T cells, CD4+CD45RA+CD25-. CDR3 sequence (DNA): TGCAGTGCTAGACCACTGACAGGGTGGAACACTGAAGCTTTCTTT. It codes for CSARPLTGWNTEAFF.